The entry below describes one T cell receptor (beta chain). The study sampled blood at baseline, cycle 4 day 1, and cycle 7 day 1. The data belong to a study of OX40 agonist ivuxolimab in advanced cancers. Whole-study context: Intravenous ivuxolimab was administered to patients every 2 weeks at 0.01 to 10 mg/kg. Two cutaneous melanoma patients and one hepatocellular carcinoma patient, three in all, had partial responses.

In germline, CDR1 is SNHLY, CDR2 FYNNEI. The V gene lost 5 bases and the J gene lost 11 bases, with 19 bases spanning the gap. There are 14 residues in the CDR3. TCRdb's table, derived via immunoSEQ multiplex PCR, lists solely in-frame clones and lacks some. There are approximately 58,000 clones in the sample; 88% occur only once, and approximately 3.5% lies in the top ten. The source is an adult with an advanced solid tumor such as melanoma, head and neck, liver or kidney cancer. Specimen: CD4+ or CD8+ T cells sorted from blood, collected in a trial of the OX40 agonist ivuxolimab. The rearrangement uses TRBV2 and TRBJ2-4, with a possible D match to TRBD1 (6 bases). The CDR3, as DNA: TGTGCCAGCAGTCCAAGGGGGTTATTCGACCTTCAGTACTTC. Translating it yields CASSPRGLFDLQYF.